These 17 T cell receptor beta chains came from one sample sequenced in a study of CD8+ T cells in alopecia areata. Sequencing templates came from extracted RNA that was reverse transcribed into cDNA. TCRdb keeps only in-frame clones here, not all; method: immunoSEQ multiplex PCR. The data show tens of thousands of clones, with about half seen just once and approximately 18% held by the top ten. The sample here was CD8+ T cells sorted from blood, taken at week 0. These receptors all come from a human donor with alopecia areata.

The V and J genes are TRBV19 and TRBJ2-7; D call uncertain. Trimming took 0 bases from V and 0 from J, leaving 6 bases between them. Germline V gives CDR1 LNHDA, CDR2 SQIVND (reference sequence). The CDR3 extends over 14 amino acids. The CDR3 DNA is TGTGCCAGTAGTATAGATGGGTTCTCCTACGAGCAGTACTTC. Residues: CASSIDGFSYEQYF. Together with reference TRBV19 and TRBJ2-7, the CDR3 gives the full variable domain: DGGITQSPKYLFRKEGQNVTLSCEQNLNHDAMYWYRQDPGQGLRLIYYSQIVNDFQKGDIAEGYSVSREKKESFPLTVTSAQKNPTAFYLCASSIDGFSYEQYFGPGTRLTVT.

The chain recombines TRBV5-7 with TRBJ2-7, with 13 bases identical to TRBD2. TRBV5-7 is placed among ORFs of uncertain function. The CDR3 extends over 19 amino acids. CDR3 region: CLSRLGQRRTSGSLYEQYF. CDR3 nucleotide sequence: TGTTTATCGAGGCTTGGACAGCGAAGGACTAGCGGGAGCCTCTACGAGCAGTACTTC.

A few counts support this clone. CDR3 DNA sequence: TGTGCCAGCAGCATTGGACTAGGTAATGAGCAGTTCTTC. This translates into CASSIGLGNEQFF. This chain joins TRBV9 and TRBJ2-1, with 7 bases aligning to TRBD2. V trimming: 4 bases; J trimming: 7 bases; junction bases outside the gene matches: 5. Germline V gene data show CDR1 as SGDLS and CDR2 as YYNGEE. The CDR3 totals 13 residues. Drawing the rest from reference TRBV9 and TRBJ2-1, the complete variable domain is DSGVTQTPKHLITATGQRVTLRCSPRSGDLSVYWYQQSLDQGLQFLIQYYNGEERAKGNILERFSAQQFPDLHSELNLSSLELGDSALYFCASSIGLGNEQFFGPGTRLTVL.

The J gene is TRBJ1-5, the V gene TRBV29-1; D not resolved. Trimming took 2 bases from V and 12 from J, leaving 11 bases between them. CDR1 and CDR2 from the germline V gene are SQVTM and ANQGSEA. The CDR3 runs 11 residues. CDR3 residues: CSVELSGFQHF. The CDR3 DNA reads as TGCAGCGTTGAATTGTCGGGCTTCCAGCATTTT.

This clone occurred once. The chain combines TRBV23-1 with TRBJ2-7; 14 bases are a match to TRBD2. TRBV23-1 is an open reading frame, and its role is uncertain. CDR3 length: 18 amino acids. V dropped 2 bases and J dropped 5; count of bases not matched to a gene: 11. CDR3 in amino acids: CASSQGGRLAGGPNEQYF. CDR3 DNA sequence: TGCGCCAGCAGTCAAGGCGGAAGACTAGCGGGAGGGCCTAACGAGCAGTACTTC.

This chain connects TRBV7-9 to TRBJ1-2; D is perhaps TRBD1 (6 bases). This CDR3 is built from 14 residues. The ends were cut back, 5 bases at V and 2 bases at J, with 12 bases in the middle. CDR1 SEHNR and CDR2 FQNEAQ come from the germline V gene (reference sequence). Here the CDR3 DNA reads TGTGCCAGCAGCCGCCGGGACACCAACTATGGCTACACCTTC. This codes for CASSRRDTNYGYTF.

The chain is built from TRBV18 and TRBJ1-1; a possible D gene is TRBD1 (5 bases). Germline V CDR1 and CDR2: KGHSH, LQKENI. V lost 3 bases, J lost 3 bases, and 8 bases lay in between. The CDR3 is 13 residues long. The CDR3 sequence is CASSPRGDTEAFF. The CDR3 DNA reads as TGTGCCAGCTCACCTCGGGGGGACACTGAAGCTTTCTTT.

V gene TRBV29-1 combines with J gene TRBJ2-1; possible D gene TRBD1, 6 bases. Germline V lookup: CDR1 SQVTM, CDR2 ANQGSEA. The CDR3 sequence is 15 residues long. Trimming shortened V by 5 bases and J by 4 bases, and 18 bases separated the two germline ends. CDR3 sequence: CSVNPGVRIYNEQFF. The CDR3, as DNA: TGCAGCGTTAATCCAGGGGTACGGATATACAATGAGCAGTTCTTC.

The chain couples TRBV29-1 to TRBJ1-2; 7 nucleotides agree with TRBD1. The CDR3 runs to 14 residues. CDR1 and CDR2 (germline): SQVTM, ANQGSEA. Unmatched junction bases numbered 7, after V lost 4 bases and J lost 2 bases. The CDR3 DNA sequence: TGCAGCGTTGGACGCCAACAGGGGAACTATGGCTACACCTTC. Translation gives CSVGRQQGNYGYTF.

This chain uses TRBV5-1 with TRBJ2-2; TRBD1 matches 7 bases. V lost 2 bases and J lost 1; bases outside the gene matches: 8. Looked up from germline, CDR1 is SGHRS and CDR2 is YFSETQ. The CDR3 extends over 17 amino acids. The CDR3 coding sequence is TGCGCCAGCAGCTTTACCGGGACAGAAATGAACACCGGGGAGCTGTTTTTT. The encoded protein is CASSFTGTEMNTGELFF.

This clone occurred a few times. The gene calls are TRBV2 and TRBJ2-5; D unresolved. The V end lost 2 bases, the J end lost 4 bases, and 11 bases lay between the germline ends. The CDR3 extends over 14 amino acids. Germline loops: CDR1 SNHLY, CDR2 FYNNEI. CDR3 in amino acids: CASSEPRMGETQYF. For the CDR3, the DNA is TGTGCCAGCAGTGAACCAAGGATGGGAGAGACCCAGTACTTC.

The chain links TRBV2 to TRBJ2-7; D might be TRBD1 or TRBD2, each matching 5 bases. The V end was cut by 3 bases, the J end by 0 bases, with 6 bases between. The CDR3 totals 13 residues. Germline CDR1 reads SNHLY; CDR2 reads FYNNEI. CDR3 nucleotides: TGTGCCAGCAGTGATGGGGGCTCCTACGAGCAGTACTTC. This sequence encodes CASSDGGSYEQYF. The whole variable domain, remainder taken from reference TRBV2 and TRBJ2-7, is EPEVTQTPSHQVTQMGQEVILRCVPISNHLYFYWYRQILGQKVEFLVSFYNNEISEKSEIFDDQFSVERPDGSNFTLKIRSTKLEDSAMYFCASSDGGSYEQYFGPGTRLTVT.

This clone was counted a few times. The chain links TRBV6-1 to TRBJ2-2; no definite D call. The CDR3 loop spans 11 amino acids. Germline V lookup: CDR1 MNHNS, CDR2 SASEGT. Between the trimmed V and J ends, which lost 8 bases and 9 bases, there was a span of 10 bases. The CDR3 nucleotides read TGTGCCAGCGTTTGGGCACGGGAGCTGTTTTTT. Amino acid sequence: CASVWARELFF.

The V gene is TRBV4-1, the J gene TRBJ2-5; D may be TRBD1 (6 bases). CDR3 length equals 14 residues. Germline V gene data show CDR1 as MGHRA and CDR2 as YSYEKL. Trimming stripped 0 bases from V and 5 bases from J, with 10 bases between. The CDR3 loop is CASSQETGGETQYF. In DNA, the CDR3 is TGCGCCAGCAGCCAAGAGACAGGCGGGGAGACCCAGTACTTC.

The chain combines TRBV7-9 with TRBJ2-7, with no clear D. The CDR3 has 12 residues. Germline V gives CDR1 SEHNR, CDR2 FQNEAQ (reference sequence). Trimming removed 5 bases from V and 2 bases from J, with 7 bases in between. The CDR3 sequence is CASSPQAYEQYF. DNA of the CDR3: TGTGCCAGCAGCCCTCAGGCCTACGAGCAGTACTTC.

The V call is TRBV7-6, the J call TRBJ1-1; D is unresolved. Germline V gene sequence: CDR1 SGHVS, CDR2 FNYEAQ. V was pared by 2 bases and J by 4 bases, with 17 bases between. This CDR3 comprises 16 residues. The CDR3 region has the DNA TGTGCCAGCAGCTTATCTCGAAAGGCAGCTGGCACTGAAGCTTTCTTT. This gives the protein CASSLSRKAAGTEAFF.

This clone was picked up many times. The CDR3 DNA reads TGCGCCAGCAGCAGTAGGGGGACTAGCGACGGTGAGCAGTTCTTC. Encoded protein: CASSSRGTSDGEQFF. V usage is TRBV5-1 and J usage is TRBJ2-1; 10 bases are a match to TRBD2. V was clipped by 4 bases and J by 9 bases; unmatched bases: 10. The CDR3 consists of 15 residues. Germline V gives CDR1 SGHRS, CDR2 YFSETQ.